Below, 14 T cell receptor beta chains from the same sample are listed, as sequenced in a study of regulatory T cells in long-lasting Graves disease. HTBI primers from iRepertoire and Arm-PCR of CDR3 regions yielded the TCR beta libraries. TCRdb passed the multiplex PCR reads through MiXCR, listing each CDR3 protein once. The table shows roughly 500,000 distinct CDR3 sequences, with about 22% occurring only once. Described time point: persistent/refractory GD, antithyroid drugs over 5 years with positive TRAb. With RNA extracted from PBMCs as input, the TCR library was made. The specimen was peripheral blood mononuclear cells (PBMCs), collected when the disease was refractory, from a patient treated with antithyroid drugs. These TCRs come from a female donor with Graves disease.

This clonotype was recorded a few times. The V and J genes are TRBV3-1 and TRBJ2-7, with TRBD2 identical over 8 bases. Germline V gene data show CDR1 as LGHDT and CDR2 as YNNKEL (reference sequence). The CDR3 is 14 amino acids. J was trimmed by 7 bases and V by 4 bases; bases with no gene match: 9. The DNA for the CDR3 is TGTGCCAGCAGCCGCACAAGCGGGGGAAGTGAGCAGTACTTC. This gives the protein CASSRTSGGSEQYF.

This clonotype was detected a few times. The chain employs TRBV27 and TRBJ2-5; the match to TRBD2 covers 9 bases. V shed 6 bases and J 0 bases; nucleotides not matched to a gene: 5. This CDR3 contains 15 residues. CDR1 and CDR2 (germline): MNHEY, SMNVEV (reference sequence). The CDR3, as DNA: TGTGCCAGCAGGCCAGCTAGCGGGAACCAAGAGACCCAGTACTTC. Translated: CASRPASGNQETQYF.

This clonotype has more than one count but fewer than ten. The CDR3 sequence: CASSDGTAPANYGYTF. The CDR3 DNA is TGCGCCAGCAGTGATGGGACAGCGCCAGCTAACTATGGCTACACCTTC. This chain connects TRBV10-2 to TRBJ1-2, with 7 bases identical to TRBD1. The J segment lost 0 bases and the V segment lost 3 bases, leaving 7 bases of the junction unmatched. Germline CDR1 WSHSY, CDR2 SAAADI. This CDR3 is built from 16 residues.

This clonotype was seen repeatedly, ten times or more. The CDR3 loop reads CASSPNMAAMNTEAFF. CDR3 coding DNA: TGTGCCAGCAGCCCCAATATGGCGGCTATGAACACTGAAGCTTTCTTT. The V and J genes are TRBV7-2 and TRBJ1-1, with D hard to call. The length of the CDR3 is 16 residues. V lost 5 bases and J 0 bases, leaving 16 bases between the germline ends. CDR1 and CDR2 (germline): SGHTA, FQGNSA.

This clonotype was observed once. The chain is built from TRBV28 and TRBJ2-3; no clear D gene. The CDR3 is 12 amino acids. V was shortened by 5 bases and J by 10 bases, with 13 bases between the two germline ends. In germline, CDR1 is MDHEN, CDR2 SYDVKM. Here the CDR3 reads CASSVIRSAQYF. DNA of the CDR3: TGTGCCAGCAGTGTTATTCGTAGTGCGCAGTATTTT.

On this clonotype: Germline and junction disagree at one end, which may indicate a read error. This chain joins TRBV6-5 and TRBJ1-5, with D unresolved. This CDR3 has 14 residues. Germline loops: CDR1 MNHEY, CDR2 SVGAGI. The CDR3 loop is CTSSYSGSGQPQHF. The CDR3 DNA follows: TGTACCAGCAGTTACAGTGGAAGTGGACAGCCCCAGCATTTT.

This rearrangement joins TRBV28 to TRBJ1-5, with a tentative D call TRBD1 (6 bases). Per the germline V gene, CDR1 is MDHEN and CDR2 is SYDVKM. Deletions cut 4 bases from V and 7 bases from J, with 14 bases between. The CDR3 is made up of 14 amino acids. The CDR3 region is CASSWGGASQPQHF. CDR3 sequence (DNA): TGTGCCAGCAGTTGGGGGGGGGCGTCCCAGCCCCAGCATTTT.

Details on this clonotype: The junction differs from germline at one of its ends, possibly a read error. The chain combines TRBV20-1 with TRBJ2-7, with D perhaps TRBD1 or TRBD2 (6 bases each). Germline CDR1 DFQATT, CDR2 SNEGSKA (reference sequence). CDR3 length: 15 amino acids. The CDR3 loop is CSAGDQGGSSYEQYF. CDR3 nucleotides: TGCAGTGCTGGAGATCAAGGGGGGAGCTCCTACGAGCAGTACTTC.

This clonotype was seen only once. This chain connects TRBV6-2 or TRBV6-3 to TRBJ1-5; 8 nucleotides agree with TRBD1. The V and J ends lost 5 bases and 7 bases, in that order; junction bases with no gene match: 13. The CDR3 extends over 16 amino acids. The germline V gene has CDR1 MNHEY and CDR2 SVGEGT. CDR3: CASSVLGTGLGQPQHF. CDR3 nucleotide sequence: TGTGCCAGCAGTGTACTAGGGACAGGCCTGGGGCAGCCCCAGCATTTT.

This clonotype has a count of ten or more. This CDR3 is CASSRDGENQPQHF. The CDR3 DNA follows: TGTGCCAGCAGCCGGGACGGTGAGAATCAGCCCCAGCATTTT. This chain connects TRBV12-3 or TRBV12-4 to TRBJ1-5; TRBD1 might be the D (5 bases). The CDR3 is made up of 14 amino acids. V lost 6 bases, J lost 4 bases, and 13 bases lay in between.

The sample holds many counts of this clonotype. The chain links TRBV15 to TRBJ1-1, with D unresolved. The CDR3 is made up of 12 amino acids. The germline gives CDR1 LNHNV, CDR2 YYDKDF (reference sequence). With 5 bases removed from V and 6 bases from J, the gap between germline ends came to 10 bases. The CDR3 DNA follows: TGTGCCACCAGCCTACCCGGGGCTGAAGCTTTCTTT. This gives the protein CATSLPGAEAFF.

This clonotype was seen a handful of times. CDR3 amino acids: CASSKDRGREQYF. CDR3 sequence (DNA): TGTGCCAGCAGCAAAGACAGGGGGCGCGAGCAGTACTTC. The V gene is TRBV7-6, the J gene TRBJ2-7; 10 bases agree with TRBD1. Germline-derived CDR1 and CDR2 are SGHVS and FNYEAQ. The CDR3 runs 13 residues. V was clipped by 5 bases and J by 6 bases; unmatched bases: 4.

This clonotype was seen more than once but under ten times. The rearrangement uses TRBV25-1 and TRBJ1-2, with D possibly being TRBD1 (6 bases). In germline, CDR1 is MGHDK, CDR2 SYGVNS. The CDR3 is 15 amino acids. The ends were cut back, 0 bases at V and 4 bases at J, with 12 bases in the middle. The CDR3 DNA reads TGTGCCAGCAGTGAATATAGAGGAGGGGGCTATGGCTACACCTTC. Protein product: CASSEYRGGGYGYTF.

Worth noting for this clonotype: A much larger clone is a single base away; this may be a read error. The rearrangement uses TRBV6-1 and TRBJ2-7; possible D gene TRBD2, 6 bases. The CDR3 consists of 16 residues. Germline V gives CDR1 MNHNS, CDR2 SASEGT. V lost 6 bases to trimming and J lost 3 bases, with 21 bases between them. The CDR3 DNA sequence: TGTGCCAGCAGAACTAGACATGGGACTGGACGCTACGAGCAGTACTTC. It is translated as CASRTRHGTGRYEQYF.